The clone carrying this T cell receptor (beta chain) has a handful of counts. The CDR3 totals 14 residues. V lost 6 bases to trimming and J lost 5 bases; unmatched junction nucleotides: 6. Eligible patients had advanced solid tumors lacking tumor-infiltrating lymphocytes. Alpha- and beta-chain coverage of first-strand cDNA came from TRAV- and TRBV-specific primers. TCRs were amplified for roughly 20 PCR cycles with a constant-region primer and V-primer adapter. In vitro transcription served to amplify the isolated mRNA. A single record per CDR3 protein comes from TCRdb applying MiXCR to the reads. The table has 7,500 to 10,000 distinct CDR3 sequences, approximately 81% seen once. This sample was included in a study of low-dose radiotherapy and immunotherapy resistance in tumors. Whole-study context: It was 1 Gy per fraction every two weeks that Cohort 2 received, adding up to 13 Gy over 26 weeks.

This TCR was sampled from a human donor with advanced metastatic prostate, ovarian, gallbladder or colorectal cancer (not recorded which). This table probably holds off-target reads from a library built for another chain. The chain joins TRBV12-3 or TRBV12-4 to TRBJ1-5; 8 nucleotides agree with TRBD1. DNA of the CDR3: TGTGCCAGCAGCCACAACAGGGGGGATCAGCCCCAGCATTTT. It is translated as CASSHNRGDQPQHF.